One and the same sample provided the 29 T cell receptor beta chains below, sequenced in a study of T cell responses to AZD1222 COVID-19 vaccine (dated by TCRdb to about 2021). Receptors were amplified or captured by the immunoSEQ multiplex PCR assay. Imported from immuneACCESS, the table was reduced by TCRdb to in-frame sequences with V and J called. These copies leave out some clones; in studies compared against another copy, an unresolved V gene accounts for under half, and the cause of the remainder is not known. The sample yields 200,000 or so clones; around 87% were counted once. The ten largest clones represent around 2.5% of the sample. Sample time point, as interpreted from the label and publication: baseline before first vaccination. According to the study, the label for this sample's treatment or condition signals: meningococcal conjugate vaccine given as trial control. Sequences were derived from peripheral blood, sampled on day 0 of MenACWY control vaccination. Receptor source: an adult in good health.

This clone was observed once. V usage is TRBV27 and J usage is TRBJ1-2, with 11 positions matching TRBD1. Germline V gives CDR1 MNHEY, CDR2 SMNVEV (reference sequence). Trimming cost V 4 bases and J 8 bases; bases outside gene matches: 3. There are 13 residues in the CDR3. CDR3 amino acids: CASSSGQGEGYTF. DNA for the CDR3: TGTGCCAGCAGTTCGGGACAGGGGGAAGGCTACACCTTC.

The V and J genes are TRBV28 and TRBJ2-6, with 9 bases matching TRBD2. V was clipped by 3 bases and J by 0 bases; unmatched bases: 9. From germline, CDR1 is MDHEN and CDR2 SYDVKM. The CDR3 length is 19 residues. CDR3 DNA sequence: TGTGCCAGCAGTTTGCAGACTAGCGGTTCTAGCTCTGGGGCCAACGTCCTGACTTTC. Protein: CASSLQTSGSSSGANVLTF.

J is TRBJ2-1 and V is TRBV6-4; D remains unclear. Trimming removed 0 bases at V and 10 bases at J, with 10 bases between. CDR1 is MRHNA, CDR2 SNTAGT, per germline. The length of the CDR3 is 13 residues. The CDR3 protein is CASSDSIFGEQFF. The CDR3 region has the DNA TGTGCCAGCAGTGACTCGATTTTCGGCGAGCAGTTCTTC.

The chain joins TRBV15 to TRBJ1-1; D not resolved. The ends were cut back, 4 bases at V and 3 bases at J, with 15 bases in the middle. The CDR3 runs to 15 residues. Germline CDR1 reads LNHNV; CDR2 reads YYDKDF (reference sequence). The CDR3 spells CATSTSTPVYTEAFF. The CDR3 nucleotides read TGTGCCACCAGCACCTCAACTCCGGTCTACACTGAAGCTTTCTTT.

This clone was detected once. The chain carries TRBV27 and TRBJ1-6, with 7 bases fitting TRBD1. The V gene's germline CDR1 is MNHEY and CDR2 SMNVEV (reference sequence). V lost 6 bases to trimming and J lost 4 bases; unmatched junction nucleotides: 12. This CDR3 contains 17 residues. CDR3 DNA sequence: TGTGCCAGCAGCCTGTCGGACAGGAGATATTATAATTCACCCCTCCACTTT. It is translated as CASSLSDRRYYNSPLHF.

This chain uses TRBV9 with TRBJ2-2; D might be TRBD1 (6 bases). The germline V gene encodes CDR1 SGDLS and CDR2 YYNGEE. This CDR3 comprises 16 residues. V was cut by 3 bases and J by 2 bases, with 14 bases left in between. The CDR3 loop reads CASSAHRDTNTGELFF. The CDR3 DNA is TGTGCCAGCAGCGCTCACCGGGACACAAACACCGGGGAGCTGTTTTTT.

The genes are TRBV19 and TRBJ1-1; 10 bases map to TRBD1. Germline CDR1 reads LNHDA; CDR2 reads SQIVND (reference sequence). The CDR3 has 16 amino acids. Losses at the gene ends were 6 bases for V and 5 bases for J; bases not matched to a gene: 12. CDR3 DNA sequence: TGTGCCAGTAGCCCCGCTGACAGGGGGCCTAGGACTGAAGCTTTCTTT. Translation gives CASSPADRGPRTEAFF.

This chain connects TRBV29-1 to TRBJ1-6; TRBD1 matches 8 bases. There are 19 residues in the CDR3. The V gene end was trimmed by 1 base and the J gene end by 0 bases; junction bases not matched to a gene: 11. Germline lookup yields CDR1 SQVTM and CDR2 ANQGSEA. DNA for the CDR3: TGCAGCGTTGAAGGGCGGGGGAGAACAGGGGGCTCCTATAATTCACCCCTCCACTTT. Translated: CSVEGRGRTGGSYNSPLHF.

This clone turned up a few times. The chain combines TRBV24-1 with TRBJ1-1; D might be TRBD1 (5 bases). The V end lost 7 bases, the J end lost 10 bases, and 12 bases lay between the germline ends. The CDR3 has 11 residues. Per the germline V gene, CDR1 is KGHDR and CDR2 is SFDVKD. Here the CDR3 reads CATSYQGLAFF. CDR3 sequence (DNA): TGTGCCACCAGCTACCAGGGACTAGCTTTCTTT.

The rearrangement links TRBV5-1 to TRBJ1-4; TRBD1 matches 7 bases. The V segment lost 0 bases and the J segment 5 bases; nucleotides outside the gene matches: 4. The CDR3 is 15 residues long. Germline V gives CDR1 SGHRS, CDR2 YFSETQ. CDR3: CASSLEGQINEKLFF. The CDR3 region has the DNA TGCGCCAGCAGCTTGGAGGGACAGATAAATGAAAAACTGTTTTTT.

The V and J genes are TRBV6-1 and TRBJ1-2; D remains ambiguous. V was cut by 2 bases and J by 8 bases, with 12 bases left in between. CDR1 is MNHNS and CDR2 is SASEGT in the germline V gene. The CDR3 spans 13 residues. The chain's CDR3 is CASSELGNGGYTF. For the CDR3, the DNA is TGTGCCAGCAGTGAACTTGGGAACGGGGGCTACACCTTC.

This chain links TRBV3-1 (or the pseudogene TRBV3-2) with TRBJ2-7; no clear D. The CDR3 covers 14 residues. Trimming removed 0 bases at V and 5 bases at J, with 11 bases between. Per the germline V gene, CDR1 is LGHDT and CDR2 is YNNKEL (reference sequence). Written as DNA, the CDR3 is TGTGCCAGCAGCCAAGATAGGCTTTTCGACGAGCAGTACTTC. It is translated as CASSQDRLFDEQYF.

This clone was seen more than once but under ten times. The rearrangement links TRBV6-1 to TRBJ1-4, with a weak D call TRBD1 (5 bases). The CDR3 extends over 14 amino acids. V was shortened by 2 bases and J by 7 bases, with 11 bases between the two germline ends. Germline CDR1 and CDR2: MNHNS and SASEGT. The chain's CDR3 is CASSESSGGEKLFF. DNA for the CDR3: TGTGCCAGCAGTGAAAGCAGCGGGGGTGAAAAACTGTTTTTT.

The V and J genes are TRBV6-5 and TRBJ2-3, with D uncertain. CDR3 length equals 14 residues. V was shortened by 0 bases and J by 4 bases, with 8 bases between the two germline ends. Germline V gene lookup returns CDR1 MNHEY and CDR2 SVGAGI. The CDR3 nucleotides are TGTGCCAGCAGTTACTCGCAGAGATCAGATACGCAGTATTTT. Protein sequence: CASSYSQRSDTQYF.

The rearrangement links TRBV19 to TRBJ2-5, with TRBD2 identical over 7 bases. CDR1 and CDR2 from the germline V gene are LNHDA and SQIVND (reference sequence). V gave up 3 bases and J gave up 5 bases; unmatched junction bases: 12. CDR3 length: 16 residues. CDR3 in amino acids: CASSIGGSGVSETQYF. CDR3 DNA sequence: TGTGCCAGTAGTATCGGGGGGTCGGGGGTCAGCGAGACCCAGTACTTC.

V is TRBV6-5 and J is TRBJ2-1, with D hard to call. Germline CDR1 is MNHEY and CDR2 is SVGAGI. This CDR3 has 15 amino acids. Trimming removed 2 bases at V and 2 bases at J, with 10 bases between. The CDR3 here is CASSYTQGAYNEQFF. DNA of the CDR3: TGTGCCAGCAGTTACACTCAAGGAGCCTACAATGAGCAGTTCTTC.

The chain joins TRBV6-5 to TRBJ1-2; D call uncertain. CDR3 size: 13 residues. The germline CDR1 and CDR2 sequences are MNHEY and SVGAGI. The V and J ends lost 2 bases and 7 bases respectively, with 11 bases between them. DNA for the CDR3: TGTGCCAGCAGTTACGGTCGGCAGACTGGCTACACCTTC. The encoded protein is CASSYGRQTGYTF.

The chain recombines TRBV21-1 with TRBJ2-7; TRBD2, as called in the table, went unchecked against the DNA. TRBV21-1 is designated a pseudogene. The CDR3 is 15 amino acids. CDR3 DNA: TGTGCCAGCAGTAACGAAATTCCTAGCCTTTACGAGCAGTACTTC. It translates to CASSNEIPSLYEQYF.

The V call is TRBV29-1, the J call TRBJ2-2, with D uncertain. Germline V gives CDR1 SQVTM, CDR2 ANQGSEA. The CDR3 sequence is 12 residues long. The V gene lost 4 bases and the J gene lost 5 bases, with 8 bases spanning the gap. DNA for the CDR3: TGCAGCGTTGTGGGTGTTACCGGGGAGCTGTTTTTT. This gives the protein CSVVGVTGELFF.

V is TRBV19 and J is TRBJ2-3, with 11 bases aligning to TRBD2. In germline, CDR1 is LNHDA, CDR2 SQIVND (reference sequence). Unmatched junction bases numbered 5, after V lost 5 bases and J lost 4 bases. There are 15 residues in the CDR3. The CDR3 coding sequence is TGTGCCAGTAGTGCTAGCGGGAGGAGGGCAGATACGCAGTATTTT. It is translated as CASSASGRRADTQYF.

V usage is TRBV9 and J usage is TRBJ1-1; 8 bases are a match to TRBD1. CDR1 is SGDLS and CDR2 is YYNGEE in the germline V gene. With 0 bases clipped from V and 0 bases from J, the junction kept 1 base outside the gene matches. The CDR3 sequence is 15 residues long. The CDR3 region is CASSVGTGLNTEAFF. CDR3 nucleotides: TGTGCCAGCAGCGTAGGGACAGGGTTGAACACTGAAGCTTTCTTT.

The chain has TRBV6-5 and TRBJ1-1; 9 nucleotides match TRBD1. V was clipped by 2 bases and J by 5 bases; unmatched bases: 0. This CDR3 comprises 13 residues. In germline, CDR1 is MNHEY, CDR2 SVGAGI. CDR3 region: CASSYGQGTEAFF. The CDR3 DNA is TGTGCCAGCAGTTACGGACAGGGGACTGAAGCTTTCTTT.

This clone appeared a few times. This rearrangement joins TRBV30 to TRBJ1-1; no clear D. The CDR3 is 13 amino acids. The germline V gene encodes CDR1 GTSNPN and CDR2 SVGIG (reference sequence). The germline V and J ends were trimmed by 2 bases and 1 base, with 8 bases remaining between them. As DNA, the CDR3 is TGTGCCTGGAGTAGAAACGAGAACACTGAAGCTTTCTTT. Amino acids: CAWSRNENTEAFF.

This clone has a single count. The chain carries TRBV11-3 and TRBJ2-3; 8 bases line up with TRBD2. Germline loops: CDR1 SGHNT, CDR2 YENEEA. With 5 bases clipped from V and 4 bases from J, the junction kept 8 bases outside the gene matches. The CDR3 has 15 residues. CDR3 DNA: TGTGCCAGCAGCATCGGGGGGGCCGGGGCAGATACGCAGTATTTT. It encodes CASSIGGAGADTQYF.

This chain joins TRBV24-1 and TRBJ1-5; TRBD1 is a possible D gene (5 bases). Per germline, CDR1 KGHDR and CDR2 SFDVKD. V lost 3 bases and J 0 bases, leaving 14 bases between the germline ends. The CDR3 runs to 17 residues. The CDR3 loop reads CATSDGGTGYSNQPQHF. In DNA, the CDR3 is TGTGCCACCAGTGATGGGGGGACTGGGTATAGCAATCAGCCCCAGCATTTT.

With respect to this clone: Germline and junction disagree at one end, which may indicate a read error. The V and J genes are TRBV6-5 and TRBJ2-2; D possibly corresponds to TRBD2 (6 bases). The CDR3 covers 14 residues. Germline V gene data show CDR1 as MNHEY and CDR2 as SVGAGI. CDR3 in amino acids: CAGRRGANTGELFF. The CDR3 nucleotides read TGTGCCGGCAGACGCGGGGCGAACACCGGGGAGCTGTTTTTT.

The chain recombines TRBV5-6 with TRBJ2-7; tentative D call: TRBD2 (6 bases). This CDR3 has 16 amino acids. CDR1 is SGHDT, CDR2 YYEEEE, per germline. V shed 4 bases and J shed 3 bases, with 20 bases lying between them. The CDR3, as DNA: TGTGCCAGCAGCGGGGACTCGGTAGGTCTCCTCTACGAGCAGTACTTC. Translation gives CASSGDSVGLLYEQYF. Supplemented by reference TRBV5-6 and TRBJ2-7, the full variable domain reads DAGVTQSPTHLIKTRGQQVTLRCSPKSGHDTVSWYQQALGQGPQFIFQYYEEEERQRGNFPDRFSGHQFPNYSSELNVNALLLGDSALYLCASSGDSVGLLYEQYFGPGTRLTVT.

This rearrangement joins TRBV6-5 to TRBJ1-1; D gene ambiguous. The CDR3 sequence is 14 residues long. Germline V lookup: CDR1 MNHEY, CDR2 SVGAGI. V was pared by 0 bases and J by 1 base, with 6 bases between. The CDR3 spells CASSYSTQNTEAFF. The CDR3 region has the DNA TGTGCCAGCAGTTACTCGACACAGAACACTGAAGCTTTCTTT.

The chain is built from TRBV6-5 and TRBJ2-2; no clear D. Germline loops: CDR1 MNHEY, CDR2 SVGAGI. CDR3 size: 14 residues. The V and J ends lost 9 bases and 6 bases respectively, with 17 bases between them. The CDR3 nucleotides read TGTGCCAGTTCCTGGCAGCCCGGTGCCGGGGAGCTGTTTTTT. Amino acids: CASSWQPGAGELFF.